Presented here are 16 T cell receptor beta chains from one specimen sequenced in a study of blood T cell repertoires in COVID-19. Sequencing was performed with immunoSEQ multiplex PCR; in TCRdb, only in-frame clones are kept and a portion is missing. This sample yields around 160,000 clones, of which more than 80% are seen a single time; around 3% belongs to the top ten. Sequencing was carried out using peripheral blood. These receptors came from a man in his sixties with acute or convalescent COVID-19.

The chain joins TRBV5-8 to TRBJ2-5, with a weak D call TRBD1 (6 bases). The CDR3 contains 15 residues. The germline V and J ends were trimmed by 0 bases and 0 bases, with 9 bases remaining between them. From germline, CDR1 is SGHTS and CDR2 YDEGEE. CDR3 protein: CASSLGRTDQETQYF. Here the CDR3 DNA reads TGTGCCAGCAGCTTGGGGCGGACAGACCAAGAGACCCAGTACTTC.

Only a few counts were recorded for this clone. This rearrangement joins TRBV5-5 to TRBJ2-3; 11 positions agree with TRBD2. The CDR3 totals 16 residues. Germline CDR1 SGHKS, CDR2 YYEKEE (reference sequence). With 3 bases clipped from V and 0 bases from J, the junction kept 3 bases outside the gene matches. Written as DNA, the CDR3 is TGTGCCAGCAGCTCTAGCGGGGGGCTCAGCACAGATACGCAGTATTTT. This sequence encodes CASSSSGGLSTDTQYF.

The rearrangement uses TRBV4-3 and TRBJ2-3, with 9 bases aligning to TRBD2. The CDR3 length is 16 residues. V was pared by 0 bases and J by 3 bases, with 4 bases of the junction left unmatched. Germline CDR1 reads LGHNA; CDR2 reads YSLEER. The CDR3 DNA is TGCGCCAGCAGCCAAGAGAGGAGCGGGGGGACAGATACGCAGTATTTT. Its translation: CASSQERSGGTDTQYF.

The chain has TRBV11-2 and TRBJ2-7; 9 bases are shared with TRBD2. V was clipped by 1 base and J by 6 bases; unmatched bases: 7. Germline-derived CDR1 and CDR2 are SGHAT and FQNNGV. The CDR3 is 15 residues long. The CDR3 loop reads CASSLVGGGVPEQYF. CDR3 sequence (DNA): TGTGCCAGCAGCTTAGTAGGCGGGGGGGTTCCCGAGCAGTACTTC.

The rearrangement uses TRBV2 and TRBJ2-5, with D possibly being TRBD1 (5 bases). The CDR3 spans 13 residues. Germline CDR1 and CDR2: SNHLY and FYNNEI. V lost 11 bases, J lost 5 bases, and 18 bases lay in between. The CDR3, as DNA: TGTGCCTCCAAACCAGGCAGGGTGGAGACCCAGTACTTC. As protein: CASKPGRVETQYF.

The gene calls are TRBV10-3 and TRBJ1-2; possible D gene TRBD1, 6 bases. The V end lost 2 bases, the J end lost 2 bases, and 21 bases lay between the germline ends. Germline V gives CDR1 ENHRY, CDR2 SYGVKD. The CDR3 length is 18 residues. The CDR3 is CAISEPNRDTHSNYGYTF. CDR3 in DNA: TGTGCCATCAGTGAGCCCAACCGGGACACCCATTCCAACTATGGCTACACCTTC.

The gene calls are TRBV13 and TRBJ1-5; D uncertain. Germline assignment: CDR1 PRHDT and CDR2 FYEKMQ (reference sequence). The CDR3 length is 14 residues. Trimming removed 0 bases at V and 7 bases at J, with 10 bases between. CDR3 coding DNA: TGTGCCAGCAGCTTAGGCGGGTTCGGCCAGCCCCAGCATTTT. Protein: CASSLGGFGQPQHF.

J is TRBJ2-7 and V is TRBV7-2; the match to TRBD1 covers 7 bases. The CDR3 runs 14 residues. CDR1 SGHTA and CDR2 FQGNSA come from the germline V gene. With V trimmed by 4 bases and J by 3 bases, 6 bases remained unmatched. CDR3 region: CASSSIGTVYEQYF. In nucleotides, the CDR3 is TGTGCCAGCAGCTCAATTGGGACAGTCTACGAGCAGTACTTC.

The rearrangement uses TRBV19 and TRBJ2-1, with 9 bases identical to TRBD2. CDR3 size: 17 residues. Unmatched junction bases numbered 8, after V lost 5 bases and J lost 0 bases. In germline, CDR1 is LNHDA, CDR2 SQIVND (reference sequence). In DNA, the CDR3 is TGTGCCAGTAGTTCAGGACTAGCGATTCGCTCCTACAATGAGCAGTTCTTC. As protein: CASSSGLAIRSYNEQFF.

This rearrangement joins TRBV5-4 to TRBJ2-3, with TRBD1 matching 8 bases. The CDR3 covers 20 residues. With 0 bases clipped from V and 5 bases from J, the junction kept 20 bases outside the gene matches. CDR1 is SGHNT, CDR2 YYREEE, per germline (reference sequence). In DNA, the CDR3 is TGTGCCAGCAGCTTGGTCCCCAAGGGACCCGGACAGGGAGTAGTAGATACGCAGTATTTT. It encodes CASSLVPKGPGQGVVDTQYF. Complete variable domain (other parts from reference TRBV5-4 and TRBJ2-3): ETGVTQSPTHLIKTRGQQVTLRCSSQSGHNTVSWYQQALGQGPQFIFQYYREEENGRGNFPPRFSGLQFPNYSSELNVNALELDDSALYLCASSLVPKGPGQGVVDTQYFGPGTRLTVL.

The V and J genes are TRBV2 and TRBJ1-1; D is possibly TRBD1 (5 bases). Germline V gives CDR1 SNHLY, CDR2 FYNNEI. V lost 8 bases, J lost 8 bases, and 18 bases lay in between. The CDR3 sequence is 13 residues long. Here the CDR3 DNA reads TGTGCCAGCTCGGACACTAACCACTCGGAAGCTTTCTTT. It codes for CASSDTNHSEAFF.

This clone was found a few times. The chain couples TRBV3-1 (or the pseudogene TRBV3-2) to TRBJ2-1; maybe TRBD1 (6 bases). The V gene lost 0 bases and the J gene lost 3 bases, with 15 bases spanning the gap. CDR1 LGHDT and CDR2 YNNKEL come from the germline V gene (reference sequence). The CDR3 covers 17 residues. CDR3 DNA: TGTGCCAGCAGCCAAGATCTAGTGGGGGCCCTCTACAATGAGCAGTTCTTC. It translates to CASSQDLVGALYNEQFF.

J is TRBJ1-6 and V is TRBV4-1; weak D call: TRBD1 (5 bases). The CDR3 contains 15 residues. The V and J ends lost 0 bases and 6 bases respectively, with 9 bases between them. Per the germline V gene, CDR1 is MGHRA and CDR2 is YSYEKL. CDR3 sequence (DNA): TGCGCCAGCAGCCAAGATCGACAGCCTAATTCACCCCTCCACTTT. Its protein is CASSQDRQPNSPLHF.

The rearrangement links TRBV19 to TRBJ1-1; D is possibly TRBD1 (6 bases). V lost 7 bases to trimming and J lost 5 bases, with 14 bases between them. In germline, CDR1 is LNHDA, CDR2 SQIVND (reference sequence). The CDR3 runs to 13 residues. Written as DNA, the CDR3 is TGTGCCAGTAAAAGGGGGAGTTTTACTGAAGCTTTCTTT. Translating it yields CASKRGSFTEAFF.

V and J are TRBV5-4 and TRBJ1-5; D remains unclear. From germline, CDR1 is SGHNT and CDR2 YYREEE (reference sequence). V was pared by 3 bases and J by 9 bases, with 13 bases between. This CDR3 has 13 residues. The CDR3 here is CASSSEPARPQHF. The DNA for the CDR3 is TGTGCCAGCAGCTCCGAACCTGCTAGGCCCCAGCATTTT.

This clone appeared once. The chain employs TRBV7-8 and TRBJ1-2; TRBD1 agrees at 7 bases. There are 13 residues in the CDR3. V lost 5 bases, J lost 3 bases, and 3 bases stayed unmatched. Germline values: CDR1 SGHVS, CDR2 FQNEAQ. The CDR3 sequence: CASSRDRDYGYTF. As DNA, the CDR3 is TGTGCCAGCAGCCGCGACAGGGACTATGGCTACACCTTC.